The next 23 T cell receptor beta chains were all read from a single sample in a study of control samples from healthy donors and cancer patients. This table comes from immunoSEQ multiplex PCR, and its TCRdb copy is limited to in-frame clones, with some not included. This table holds fewer than 200,000 clones, roughly 93% found once. The material sequenced was blood. The receptor source for this set is a man between 18 and 29 years old in good health.

With respect to this clone: Within the sample, other DNA sequences also encode this same CDR3. This chain joins TRBV5-1 and TRBJ2-7; possible D gene TRBD2, 6 bases. Germline values: CDR1 SGHRS, CDR2 YFSETQ. V was clipped by 0 bases and J by 4 bases, with 11 bases between them. The CDR3 has 14 amino acids. In nucleotides, the CDR3 is TGCGCCAGCAGCTTGGGACTAGGTTCGTACGAGCAGTACTTC. Amino acids: CASSLGLGSYEQYF.

The genes are TRBV5-1 and TRBJ2-2, with D perhaps TRBD2 (6 bases). The CDR3 loop spans 13 amino acids. V lost 2 bases and J lost 6, with 8 bases in between. Germline CDR1 SGHRS, CDR2 YFSETQ. The CDR3 sequence: CASSFGSAGELFF. CDR3 nucleotides: TGCGCCAGCAGCTTCGGGAGTGCCGGGGAGCTGTTTTTT.

This chain uses TRBV23-1 with TRBJ2-2; either TRBD1 or TRBD2 may fit D (5 bases each). TRBV23-1 is identified as an open reading frame with a role that is uncertain. CDR3 length: 17 residues. V dropped 2 bases and J dropped 16 bases, with 29 bases sitting between them. CDR3 sequence reads: CASSQDRQSGYISCRFF. CDR3 nucleotide sequence: TGCGCCAGCAGTCAAGACCGACAGAGCGGTTACATTTCTTGTAGGTTTTTT.

The chain recombines TRBV7-3 with TRBJ2-2, with TRBD1 matching over 7 bases. The germline CDR1 and CDR2 sequences are SGHTA and FQGTGA. The CDR3 has 16 amino acids. V lost 5 bases, J lost 4 bases, and 10 bases stayed unmatched. In nucleotides, the CDR3 is TGTGCCAGCAGCCGACAGGGTCTGATGGGCACCGGGGAGCTGTTTTTT. It is translated as CASSRQGLMGTGELFF.

V usage is TRBV27 and J usage is TRBJ1-2, with a tentative D call TRBD1 (6 bases). The CDR3 is made up of 16 amino acids. Trimming removed 4 bases at V and 4 bases at J, with 19 bases between. The germline gives CDR1 MNHEY, CDR2 SMNVEV (reference sequence). The CDR3 loop reads CASSSYPRTVPYGYTF. Here the CDR3 DNA reads TGTGCCAGCAGTTCATACCCCCGGACAGTTCCCTATGGCTACACCTTC.

This clone showed up just a few times. The V call is TRBV3-1 (or the pseudogene TRBV3-2), the J call TRBJ2-7; TRBD1 matches 8 bases. V lost 2 bases to trimming and J lost 10 bases; unmatched junction nucleotides: 4. The V gene's germline CDR1 is LGHDT and CDR2 YNNKEL (reference sequence). This CDR3 region has 12 residues. CDR3 in amino acids: CASSQPGQGQYF. CDR3 nucleotides: TGTGCCAGCAGCCAACCCGGACAGGGACAGTACTTC.

The CDR3 DNA reads as TGTGCCAGCAGTTCGGGGGGGCCGAATGAGCAGTTCTTC. It translates to CASSSGGPNEQFF. The chain combines TRBV12-3 or TRBV12-4 with TRBJ2-1, with 8 bases matching TRBD2. The length of the CDR3 is 13 residues. V lost 4 bases and J lost 7; bases outside the gene matches: 3.

The chain links TRBV5-1 to TRBJ2-3, with 8 bases aligning to TRBD1. The CDR3 runs to 16 residues. CDR1 and CDR2 (germline): SGHRS, YFSETQ. V was clipped by 2 bases and J by 2 bases; unmatched bases: 7. The CDR3 here is CASSFTGTGDTDTQYF. In DNA, the CDR3 is TGCGCCAGCAGCTTCACCGGGACAGGTGACACAGATACGCAGTATTTT.

V usage is TRBV7-2 and J usage is TRBJ2-3; no reliable D call. The germline gives CDR1 SGHTA, CDR2 FQGNSA. The V end lost 2 bases, the J end lost 6 bases, and 9 bases lay between the germline ends. This CDR3 has 13 amino acids. This CDR3 reads CASSLQRPDTQYF. CDR3 DNA sequence: TGTGCCAGCAGCTTACAGCGTCCCGATACGCAGTATTTT.

This sequence joins TRBV20-1 and TRBJ2-7; D not resolved. Trimming took 3 bases from V and 10 from J, leaving 16 bases between them. The CDR3 runs to 12 residues. CDR1 and CDR2 from the germline V gene are DFQATT and SNEGSKA (reference sequence). The CDR3 spells CSASSQRAIQYF. CDR3 coding DNA: TGCAGTGCTAGTTCCCAGCGAGCTATACAGTACTTC.

The chain uses TRBV6-1 and TRBJ2-3, with a possible D match to TRBD1 (6 bases). V shed 1 base and J shed 2 bases, with 10 bases lying between them. This CDR3 spans 15 amino acids. Germline V gives CDR1 MNHNS, CDR2 SASEGT. This chain's CDR3 is CASSEGTGNTDTQYF. DNA of the CDR3: TGTGCCAGCAGTGAAGGAACAGGGAACACAGATACGCAGTATTTT.

The chain has TRBV30 and TRBJ2-3, with 7 positions matching TRBD1. Germline V gives CDR1 GTSNPN, CDR2 SVGIG (reference sequence). The CDR3 covers 15 residues. With V trimmed by 2 bases and J by 0 bases, 5 bases remained unmatched. The DNA for the CDR3 is TGTGCCTGGAGTCACAGGGGTGGAAGCACAGATACGCAGTATTTT. This sequence encodes CAWSHRGGSTDTQYF.

The rearrangement links TRBV5-1 to TRBJ2-5, with unresolved D. The CDR3 is 15 residues long. V gave up 3 bases and J gave up 3 bases, with 15 bases separating them. Germline V gene data show CDR1 as SGHRS and CDR2 as YFSETQ. The CDR3 DNA reads TGCGCCAGCAGCTACCTGGGTGTTGCGGAAGAGACCCAGTACTTC. As protein: CASSYLGVAEETQYF.

V and J are TRBV6-6 and TRBJ1-5, with a weak D call TRBD1 (6 bases). The V end was cut by 4 bases, the J end by 1 base, with 11 bases between. There are 15 residues in the CDR3. Germline V CDR1 and CDR2: MNHNY, SVGAGI (reference sequence). The CDR3 sequence: CASSWDTLSNQPQHF. In DNA, the CDR3 is TGTGCCAGCAGTTGGGACACTCTGAGCAATCAGCCCCAGCATTTT.

This clone turned up a few times. This chain joins TRBV4-1 and TRBJ1-5, with D possibly being TRBD1 (6 bases). CDR1 and CDR2 (germline): MGHRA, YSYEKL. The CDR3 covers 14 residues. Trimming stripped 4 bases from V and 10 bases from J, with 17 bases between. The CDR3 bases are TGCGCCAGCAGCCCGACAGGAGAGAAGCGCCCCCAGCATTTT. This encodes CASSPTGEKRPQHF.

The V call is TRBV19, the J call TRBJ2-7; 12 positions match TRBD1. CDR3 size: 21 residues. J gave up 3 bases and V 6 bases, and 24 bases lay outside the gene matches. Germline V gene lookup returns CDR1 LNHDA and CDR2 SQIVND (reference sequence). The DNA for the CDR3 is TGTGCCAGTAGCAAACACTTGACCGGGACAGGGGGCAATGAGTTAATCTACGAGCAGTACTTC. This encodes CASSKHLTGTGGNELIYEQYF.

The chain carries TRBV7-2 and TRBJ2-5, with TRBD2 as a possible D gene (6 bases). CDR3 length: 14 residues. Germline V gene data show CDR1 as SGHTA and CDR2 as FQGNSA. Trimming stripped 7 bases from V and 2 bases from J, with 14 bases between. Here the CDR3 DNA reads TGTGCCAGCAAAAAGGGGAGCGGGCAAGAGACCCAGTACTTC. It encodes CASKKGSGQETQYF.

The V call is TRBV29-1, the J call TRBJ2-6; no clear D gene. CDR3 size: 13 residues. The germline gives CDR1 SQVTM, CDR2 ANQGSEA. V dropped 5 bases and J dropped 1 base, with 6 bases sitting between them. The DNA for the CDR3 is TGCAGCGTTTTGGGGTCTGGGGCCAACGTCCTGACTTTC. It is translated as CSVLGSGANVLTF. The whole variable domain, filled in from reference TRBV29-1 and TRBJ2-6, reads SAVISQKPSRDICQRGTSLTIQCQVDSQVTMMFWYRQQPGQSLTLIATANQGSEATYESGFVIDKFPISRPNLTFSTLTVSNMSPEDSSIYLCSVLGSGANVLTFGAGSRLTVL.

The rearrangement links TRBV4-1 to TRBJ2-2, with D unresolved. CDR1 and CDR2 from the germline V gene are MGHRA and YSYEKL. The V end lost 1 base, the J end lost 6 bases, and 12 bases lay between the germline ends. There are 15 residues in the CDR3. Here the CDR3 DNA reads TGCGCCAGCAGCCAAGGGACGGCAGTTCCCGGGGAGCTGTTTTTT. As protein: CASSQGTAVPGELFF.

The chain joins TRBV18 to TRBJ2-3, with a possible D match to TRBD1 (5 bases). The CDR3 consists of 13 residues. The V gene lost 3 bases and the J gene lost 5 bases, with 9 bases spanning the gap. Germline lookup yields CDR1 KGHSH and CDR2 LQKENI. The CDR3 nucleotides read TGTGCCAGCTCACCCCTAGGGGAAGATACGCAGTATTTT. It encodes CASSPLGEDTQYF.

This rearrangement joins TRBV2 to TRBJ1-1; TRBD1 matches at 9 bases. The ends lost 6 bases at V and 6 bases at J; junction bases unmatched: 5. Germline loops: CDR1 SNHLY, CDR2 FYNNEI. This CDR3 region has 13 residues. The CDR3 here is CASRNTGGPEAFF. Here the CDR3 DNA reads TGTGCCAGCAGGAACACAGGGGGCCCTGAAGCTTTCTTT.

The chain has TRBV6-5 and TRBJ2-1; 9 bases fit TRBD1. This CDR3 has 15 amino acids. Germline-derived CDR1 and CDR2 are MNHEY and SVGAGI. The J segment lost 3 bases and the V segment lost 5 bases, leaving 5 bases of the junction unmatched. The CDR3 region is CASSPPTGGYNEQFF. Written as DNA, the CDR3 is TGTGCCAGCAGTCCCCCGACAGGGGGCTACAATGAGCAGTTCTTC.

The rearrangement uses TRBV5-6 and TRBJ2-3; tentative D call: TRBD1 (5 bases). Germline V gene data show CDR1 as SGHDT and CDR2 as YYEEEE. Trimming took off 0 bases at V and 7 bases at J, with 9 bases between the two ends. The CDR3 is made up of 13 amino acids. The CDR3: CASSLGTPHTQYF. The CDR3 DNA sequence: TGTGCCAGCAGCTTGGGGACACCTCATACGCAGTATTTT.